These 9 T cell receptor beta chains share one sample of origin, sequenced in a study of early T cells in non-severe SARS-CoV-2 infection (dated by TCRdb to the early 2020s). The library relied on 5' RACE. Sequencing used a NextSeq 500. TCRdb trimmed the raw reads at Q25, called clones with MiXCR and kept productive beta chains. Duplicate CDR3 protein sequences are folded into a single record with the most common DNA and genes. The sample data list about 17,000 distinct CDR3 sequences, and approximately 4.8% of these were observed just once. 5% to 7% of the sample is taken by the ten largest. The source material was whole blood. The receptors were sampled from an adult who was a healthcare worker with PCR-confirmed SARS-CoV-2 infection or an uninfected control (not recorded which).

This clonotype is labeled medium-sized. The rearrangement joins TRBV6-2 or TRBV6-3 to TRBJ2-1, with 10 bases aligning to TRBD2. This CDR3 comprises 14 residues. J gave up 8 bases and V 6 bases, and 7 bases lay outside the gene matches. The germline V gene has CDR1 MNHEY and CDR2 SVGEGT. The CDR3: CASRKLAGSDEQFF. In nucleotides, the CDR3 is TGTGCCAGCAGAAAACTAGCGGGAAGCGATGAGCAGTTCTTC.

In its sample, this clonotype is medium-sized. The rearrangement links TRBV4-1 to TRBJ1-3; no reliable D call. From germline, CDR1 is MGHRA and CDR2 YSYEKL. V dropped 4 bases and J dropped 4 bases, with 11 bases sitting between them. CDR3 length: 14 residues. The CDR3: CASSRVQEGNTIYF. In DNA, the CDR3 is TGCGCCAGCAGCCGCGTCCAGGAGGGAAACACCATATATTTT.

This clonotype was picked up many times. The gene calls are TRBV19 and TRBJ1-5, with 8 bases aligning to TRBD1. Germline V lookup: CDR1 LNHDA, CDR2 SQIVND (reference sequence). J lost 7 bases, V lost 6 bases, and 8 bases had no gene match. The CDR3 runs 14 residues. The CDR3: CASSTKTGDQPQHF. Written as DNA, the CDR3 is TGTGCCAGTAGCACGAAGACAGGGGACCAGCCCCAGCATTTT.

This clonotype occurred many times. The chain recombines TRBV4-2 with TRBJ2-5; D is possibly TRBD1 (6 bases). Trimming pared 5 bases from V and 1 base from J, leaving 11 bases between. CDR1 is LGHNA, CDR2 YNFKEQ, per germline. This CDR3 is 14 amino acids long. CDR3 sequence: CASSYLGAQETQYF. The CDR3 DNA reads as TGTGCCAGCAGCTACCTGGGGGCCCAAGAGACCCAGTACTTC.

This clonotype has just a few counts. As DNA, the CDR3 is TGCGCCAGCAGCCAAGACAGCTACAATGAGCAGTTCTTC. It yields the protein CASSQDSYNEQFF. This chain links TRBV4-3 with TRBJ2-1; D gene unclear. CDR3 size: 13 residues. Germline V gene data show CDR1 as LGHNA and CDR2 as YSLEER. V was trimmed by 0 bases and J by 3 bases, leaving 3 bases between them.

This clonotype was recorded many times. The V call is TRBV10-2, the J call TRBJ1-3; D is unclear. This CDR3 contains 16 residues. From germline, CDR1 is WSHSY and CDR2 SAAADI. V was clipped by 2 bases and J by 4 bases, with 15 bases between them. CDR3 nucleotide sequence: TGCGCCAGCAGTGAGACCCCCCGAGGATCGGGAAACACCATATATTTT. It translates to CASSETPRGSGNTIYF.

J is TRBJ1-4 and V is TRBV12-3 or TRBV12-4; D perhaps matches TRBD1 (5 bases). The length of the CDR3 is 17 residues. V was shortened by 1 base and J by 7 bases, with 19 bases between the two germline ends. In DNA, the CDR3 is TGTGCCAGCAGTTTAGGATCGGGGGGTGACATCGGTGAAAAACTGTTTTTT. Its translation: CASSLGSGGDIGEKLFF.

This clonotype has a count of ten or more. The chain is built from TRBV12-3 or TRBV12-4 and TRBJ2-3, with 7 bases matching TRBD2. Trimming took 6 bases from V and 6 from J; bases not matched to a gene: 12. CDR3 length: 15 residues. CDR3 DNA sequence: TGTGCCAGCAGCTCACTAGCGATTCCCACCGATACGCAGTATTTT. Residues: CASSSLAIPTDTQYF.

This clonotype showed up many times. The chain combines TRBV6-1 with TRBJ2-1; D unresolved. The V end was cut by 3 bases, the J end by 8 bases, with 14 bases between. CDR1 and CDR2 (germline): MNHNS, SASEGT. The CDR3 is 14 amino acids. This CDR3 reads CASSDRIGWDEQFF. Here the CDR3 DNA reads TGTGCCAGCAGTGATCGGATAGGTTGGGATGAGCAGTTCTTC.